The sequence of this T cell receptor beta chain was determined in a study of T cells after posttransplantation cyclophosphamide. Study-wide results and limits: Donor-recipient repertoire similarity was low at 1-2 months, rising over year one. Tissue-infiltrating T cells from skin or gut overlapped little with blood T cells. Recipient CMV seropositivity and CMV reactivation strongly tracked TRB clonality.

The germline V gene has CDR1 SGHRS and CDR2 YFSETQ. The CDR3 contains 13 residues. Trimming removed 4 bases from V and 14 bases from J; junction bases left unmatched: 11. This clone is medium-sized by share. The antigen is not known. Data came from immunoSEQ multiplex PCR; TCRdb stores just in-frame clones and leaves some out. There are about 7,500 clones in the sample, none observed a single time. A marrow graft followed busulfan-fludarabine conditioning, with cyclophosphamide on days +3 and +4. The chain is built from TRBV5-1 and TRBJ1-4, with 7 positions matching TRBD1. This sample comprised PBMCs, obtained after allogeneic stem cell transplant with posttransplant cyclophosphamide. This clonotype was sampled from a male patient in his late teens or twenties who received an allogeneic stem cell transplant from an unrelated donor, was CMV-positive, and had acute and chronic GVHD. Some T cells may be supplied by the graft donor. The CDR3 loop is CASSPETGMILFF. The DNA for the CDR3 is TGCGCCAGCAGCCCAGAGACAGGGATGATTCTGTTTTTT.